The source of this TCR beta chain is a study of T cell repertoires in cytomegalovirus infection. Study background: Matching HLA type and CMV infection were both indicated by public TCR beta signatures.

V was cut by 7 bases and J by 7 bases, with 19 bases left in between. The germline V gene encodes CDR1 LNHDA and CDR2 SQIVND (reference sequence). This CDR3 has 14 amino acids. TCRdb independently ran MiXCR on the reads; one entry per CDR3 protein. The data contain fewer than 1,000,000 distinct CDR3 sequences, approximately 31% of them singletons. This clonotype was observed a few times. Its antigen remains unknown. Material: cultured CD8+ T cells from PBMCs, obtained from culture after CMV antigen stimulation. The genes are TRBV19 and TRBJ1-2, with D possibly being TRBD1 (5 bases). This receptor was obtained from a human donor in good health (CMV status not recorded). Some clones in this sample may be carry-over from other donors' samples. The CDR3 DNA follows: TGTGCCAGTATCAAACCAGGGACTGTCGGTGGCTACACCTTC. Amino acids: CASIKPGTVGGYTF.